These 14 T cell receptor beta chains originate from one sample sequenced in a study of monozygotic twins with inflammatory bowel disease. TCRdb re-called the 5' RACE reads; one entry per CDR3 protein, DNA not given. Its clone listing holds about 160,000 distinct CDR3 sequences. The specimen was blood. The receptors derive from a human donor with ulcerative colitis or Crohn's disease, or a healthy co-twin of an affected twin (not recorded which).

The rearrangement links TRBV7-9 to TRBJ2-1; the TCRdb D gene call, TRBD1, has no DNA to confirm it. Germline V lookup: CDR1 SEHNR, CDR2 FQNEAQ (reference sequence). This CDR3 has 15 amino acids. The CDR3 protein is CASNSRTGAYNEQFF. The complete variable domain, with remaining parts taken from reference TRBV7-9 and TRBJ2-1, reads DTGVSQNPRHKITKRGQNVTFRCDPISEHNRLYWYRQTLGQGPEFLTYFQNEAQLEKSRLLSDRFSAERPKGSFSTLEIQRTEQGDSAMYLCASNSRTGAYNEQFFGPGTRLTVL.

This chain connects TRBV6-4 to TRBJ2-1; absent DNA, TCRdb's TRBD1 call cannot be checked. The CDR3 spans 15 residues. In germline, CDR1 is MRHNA, CDR2 SNTAGT. The CDR3 is CASSEDGDIYNEQFF.

This chain uses TRBV10-3 with TRBJ1-3; TCRdb returns TRBD1, unconfirmable since there is no DNA. This CDR3 is built from 14 residues. The germline gives CDR1 ENHRY, CDR2 SYGVKD. CDR3 amino acids: CAIRPGQDGNTIYF.

The CDR3: CASSYYLGTPGNEQFF. The chain uses TRBV6-5 and TRBJ2-1; TCRdb's assignment of TRBD1 cannot be checked, as there is no DNA. The CDR3 contains 16 residues. Germline V gives CDR1 MNHEY, CDR2 SVGAGI.

The chain is built from TRBV12-3 or TRBV12-4 and TRBJ2-5; TCRdb designates TRBD1, a call that cannot be tested without DNA. This CDR3 is built from 13 residues. The CDR3 is CASGRGGRETQYF.

The chain has TRBV7-2 and TRBJ2-3. The germline CDR1 and CDR2 sequences are SGHTA and FQGNSA. The CDR3 extends over 15 amino acids. The CDR3 reads CASSLDHLSTDTQYF.

V is TRBV11-3 and J is TRBJ2-1; there is no DNA to check the TCRdb D call of TRBD1. Germline values: CDR1 SGHNT, CDR2 YENEEA. The CDR3 spans 15 residues. CDR3 residues: CASSPRQGSYNEQFF.

The J gene is TRBJ1-6, the V gene TRBV7-3; TCRdb designates TRBD1, a call that cannot be tested without DNA. This CDR3 comprises 14 residues. From germline, CDR1 is SGHTA and CDR2 FQGTGA. The CDR3 spells CASSSTGGNSPLHF.

The chain employs TRBV5-1 and TRBJ1-6. Germline CDR1 and CDR2: SGHRS and YFSETQ. The CDR3 spans 14 residues. The CDR3 reads CASSEDRRNSPLHF.

The genes are TRBV24-1 and TRBJ1-5; TCRdb lists TRBD1, though no DNA is available to test this call. Germline CDR1 is KGHDR and CDR2 is SFDVKD. The CDR3 runs 15 residues. The CDR3 protein is CATSEGGRSNQPQHF.

The rearrangement joins TRBV29-1 to TRBJ1-3; TCRdb names TRBD1, which stays unverified in the absence of DNA. The CDR3 length is 11 residues. CDR1 and CDR2 (germline): SQVTM, ANQGSEA. The CDR3 reads CSVEAGTLIYF.

This chain links TRBV12-3 or TRBV12-4 with TRBJ1-1; TCRdb selects TRBD1, and the lack of DNA leaves this call unchecked. CDR3 length equals 15 residues. The CDR3 region is CASSSPGQPNTEAFF.

The chain has TRBV5-4 and TRBJ2-1; the D call from TCRdb, TRBD1, cannot be confirmed without DNA. CDR3 length: 13 amino acids. Germline CDR1 and CDR2: SGHNT and YYREEE (reference sequence). The CDR3 sequence: CASSLARQNEQFF.

The chain employs TRBV7-2 and TRBJ2-7; the TCRdb call, TRBD1, lacks DNA for checking. The germline gives CDR1 SGHTA, CDR2 FQGNSA. The CDR3 totals 12 residues. CDR3 sequence: CASRTDRYEQYF.